A single sample is the source of the 9 T cell receptor beta chains below, sequenced in a study of response to subunit inactivated influenza vaccine. TCRdb redid the calling of the RT-PCR reads with MiXCR, one entry per CDR3 protein. The sample holds 500,000 to 600,000 distinct CDR3 sequences, roughly 8.2% seen once. The specimen was PBMCs from blood, collected roughly 24 months after vaccination. All receptors derive from a man between 50 and 70 years old who received an inactivated influenza vaccine.

This clonotype came up a few times. The gene calls are TRBV29-1 and TRBJ2-6, with 8 bases fitting TRBD1. CDR3 size: 14 residues. Germline values: CDR1 SQVTM, CDR2 ANQGSEA. J was trimmed by 2 bases and V by 4 bases; bases with no gene match: 1. The CDR3 reads CSVGQGTGANVLTF. DNA of the CDR3: TGCAGCGTTGGACAGGGGACTGGGGCCAACGTCCTGACTTTC.

This clonotype was counted many times. The rearrangement uses TRBV5-8 and TRBJ1-1; D remains unclear. Trimming removed 5 bases at V and 4 bases at J, with 18 bases between. Germline values: CDR1 SGHTS, CDR2 YDEGEE. This CDR3 is 15 amino acids long. DNA of the CDR3: TGTGCCAGCAGTTTGAGGACCCGGCAGAGCACTGAAGCTTTCTTT. It yields the protein CASSLRTRQSTEAFF.

The DNA for the CDR3 is TGCAGTGCTAGCCGGGGGCCGGGCACAGATACGCAGTATTTT. It codes for CSASRGPGTDTQYF. The V and J genes are TRBV20-1 and TRBJ2-3; D tentatively reads TRBD1 or TRBD2 (6 bases each). This CDR3 contains 14 residues. Germline V gives CDR1 DFQATT, CDR2 SNEGSKA (reference sequence). The V end was cut by 3 bases, the J end by 1 base, with 11 bases between.

The J gene is TRBJ2-7, the V gene TRBV28, with TRBD1 matching over 9 bases. V lost 5 bases, J lost 4 bases, and 9 bases stayed unmatched. In germline, CDR1 is MDHEN, CDR2 SYDVKM. The CDR3 contains 15 residues. The CDR3 region is CASSLGTGFRYEQYF. CDR3 DNA: TGTGCCAGCAGTCTGGGGACAGGGTTTAGGTACGAGCAGTACTTC.

The rearrangement uses TRBV14 and TRBJ2-1; 7 bases fit TRBD1. Germline V lookup: CDR1 SGHDN, CDR2 FVKESK. This CDR3 contains 15 residues. V shed 1 base and J 8 bases; nucleotides not matched to a gene: 8. Written as DNA, the CDR3 is TGTGCCAGCAGCCAAGTTAGGGGGCTGAACGATGAGCAGTTCTTC. Its protein product is CASSQVRGLNDEQFF.

This clonotype has only a few counts. The chain couples TRBV10-3 to TRBJ2-5; 11 bases match TRBD2. Germline loops: CDR1 ENHRY, CDR2 SYGVKD. This CDR3 comprises 15 residues. The CDR3 bases are TGTGCATCGGGAAGGACTAGCGGGTACCAAGAGACCCAGTACTTC. Translated: CASGRTSGYQETQYF.

The chain is built from TRBV10-3 and TRBJ2-7, with 12 positions matching TRBD2. Per germline, CDR1 ENHRY and CDR2 SYGVKD. This CDR3 spans 15 amino acids. The ends lost 0 bases at V and 7 bases at J; junction bases unmatched: 4. DNA of the CDR3: TGTGCCATCAGTGAGTCCGCTAGCGGGAGGGTGGAGCAGTACTTC. Its translation is CAISESASGRVEQYF.

This clonotype was observed a handful of times. The genes are TRBV12-3 or TRBV12-4 and TRBJ2-5; 16 nucleotides agree with TRBD2. After removal of 6 bases from V and 3 bases from J, the junction contained 7 bases not matched to a gene. The CDR3 runs 17 residues. CDR3 sequence reads: CASRAGLAGGGEETQYF. CDR3 coding DNA: TGTGCCAGCAGAGCGGGACTAGCGGGAGGGGGAGAAGAGACCCAGTACTTC.

The gene calls are TRBV10-3 and TRBJ1-3, with TRBD1 matching over 12 bases. With V trimmed by 5 bases and J by 0 bases, 5 bases remained unmatched. This CDR3 is built from 17 residues. Germline V gene data show CDR1 as ENHRY and CDR2 as SYGVKD. In DNA, the CDR3 is TGTGCCATCAGTACCGGGACAGGGGGCGGCTCTGGAAACACCATATATTTT. Protein sequence: CAISTGTGGGSGNTIYF.